Reported below is one T cell receptor beta chain. The target antigen is unknown. This entry belongs to a study of Tregs in tolerant kidney transplant recipients. Findings of the study overall: Few patients were studied, so findings need validation in larger groups. Tregs expanded with activated donor B cells seemed most donor-specific.

Thawed PBMCs were FACS-sorted into unstimulated CD4+CD25+CD127- regulatory T cells, CD4+CD25- non-regulatory cells, CD4 and CD8 cells. The method was immunoSEQ multiplex PCR; TCRdb's version includes in-frame clones alone and lacks a portion of them. The data hold roughly 250,000 clones, with about 80% observed a single time. Germline assignment: CDR1 SGHRS and CDR2 YFSETQ. This CDR3 comprises 19 residues. The V segment lost 0 bases and the J segment 0 bases; nucleotides outside the gene matches: 12. The sequence was obtained from a human donor in good health. The rearrangement uses TRBV5-1 and TRBJ1-2; 9 bases map to TRBD1. Sequencing was done on a sample of CD4+ T cells from blood. Written as DNA, the CDR3 is TGCGCCAGCAGCTTGGGGACGAATATGGGGACAGGGCCTAACTATGGCTACACCTTC. Translating it yields CASSLGTNMGTGPNYGYTF.